This T cell receptor beta chain was recorded in a study of regulatory T cells in long-lasting Graves disease. In the study overall: Prior antithyroid drug treatment in newly diagnosed Graves' patients lasted under 3 months. General study results and limits: Favoring TRBV28, TRBJ1-2 and TRBJ2-5 was a feature seen in persistent disease. TCR diversity was lower in persistent Graves' patients (versus newly diagnosed ones).

The V segment lost 5 bases and the J segment 6 bases; nucleotides outside the gene matches: 15. The CDR3 loop spans 17 amino acids. Regarding this clonotype: No antigen is known for it.

CDR3 regions were amplified by Arm-PCR using iRepertoire HTBI primers to build TCR beta libraries. MiXCR, run by TCRdb on the multiplex PCR reads, gives a single entry per CDR3 protein. There are approximately 400,000 distinct CDR3 sequences in the sample; 15% occur only once, and around 17% lies in the top ten. Documented time point: newly diagnosed GD, antithyroid drugs for less than 3 months. The TCR library was prepared using RNA isolated from PBMCs. This same sample was also taken into another study, of T cells in Graves' hyperthyroidism and ophthalmopathy. That investigation notes: Stable Graves' hyperthyroidism denoted no ophthalmopathy progression over 18 months.

This specimen consisted of peripheral blood mononuclear cells (PBMCs), obtained at new diagnosis, from a patient treated with antithyroid drugs. The chain carries TRBV12-3 or TRBV12-4 and TRBJ2-1; 8 nucleotides align to TRBD1. The receptor's source is a woman aged 25 to 39 with Graves disease. The CDR3 DNA sequence: TGTGCCAGCAGTACGACAGGGGACGCACTGTCAGGCAATGAGCAGTTCTTC. Protein: CASSTTGDALSGNEQFF.